The 32 T cell receptor beta chains below all came from one sample that was sequenced in a study of shared clonotypes between healthy human individuals. Produced via immunoSEQ multiplex PCR; TCRdb's table is partial and in-frame only. Of 600,000 or so clones listed, around 96% are singletons. As defined, naive CD8 cells were CD45RO-negative and positively selected for CCR7, with terminally differentiated effector memory CD45RA+ cells excluded. Sequenced: naive CD8+ T cells sorted from blood. Receptors were obtained from a young woman in good health.

This clone has just one count. The sample has other DNA sequences that encode this CDR3 too. The chain employs TRBV9 and TRBJ2-1; D unresolved. Germline V gene sequence: CDR1 SGDLS, CDR2 YYNGEE. Between the trimmed V and J ends, which lost 2 bases and 4 bases, there was a span of 13 bases. CDR3 size: 15 residues. In nucleotides, the CDR3 is TGTGCCAGCAGCGTGGGTAGGTCAGCATACAATGAGCAGTTCTTC. Residues: CASSVGRSAYNEQFF.

The CDR3 sequence: CASSPPSRDRVYGYTF. Here the CDR3 DNA reads TGTGCCAGCAGCCCCCCTTCTCGGGACAGAGTTTATGGCTACACCTTC. The chain is built from TRBV7-9 and TRBJ1-2; 7 bases align to TRBD1. CDR1 and CDR2 from the germline V gene are SEHNR and FQNEAQ (reference sequence). The ends lost 5 bases at V and 5 bases at J; junction bases unmatched: 14. CDR3 size: 16 residues.

This chain uses TRBV6-5 with TRBJ2-7; TRBD2 matches 7 bases. The CDR3 has 14 residues. Germline V lookup: CDR1 MNHEY, CDR2 SVGAGI. The J segment lost 4 bases and the V segment lost 6 bases, leaving 9 bases of the junction unmatched. CDR3: CASSLREGIYEQYF. The DNA for the CDR3 is TGTGCCAGCAGCCTCAGGGAGGGGATTTACGAGCAGTACTTC.

A single count supports this clone. The rearrangement links TRBV19 to TRBJ2-1; TRBD2 aligns across 8 bases. Germline V lookup: CDR1 LNHDA, CDR2 SQIVND (reference sequence). Trimming removed 5 bases from V and 0 bases from J; junction bases left unmatched: 6. This CDR3 is built from 16 residues. The CDR3 reads CASSYPAGASYNEQFF. CDR3 coding DNA: TGTGCCAGTAGTTATCCAGCGGGAGCCTCCTACAATGAGCAGTTCTTC.

The rearrangement joins TRBV11-2 to TRBJ2-6, with a possible D match to TRBD1 (5 bases). Per germline, CDR1 SGHAT and CDR2 FQNNGV. CDR3 length equals 16 residues. V gave up 0 bases and J gave up 5 bases, with 11 bases separating them. Written as DNA, the CDR3 is TGTGCCAGCAGCTTAGAGATGACAGTTTGGGCCAACGTCCTGACTTTC. Translated, it gives CASSLEMTVWANVLTF.

The V gene is TRBV5-4, the J gene TRBJ2-7, with TRBD1 as a possible D gene (5 bases). Germline V gene data show CDR1 as SGHNT and CDR2 as YYREEE (reference sequence). V lost 3 bases, J lost 4 bases, and 11 bases lay in between. The CDR3 spans 13 residues. The CDR3 DNA sequence: TGTGCCAGCAGCTATCAGGGATCTTACGAGCAGTACTTC. The encoded protein is CASSYQGSYEQYF. Full variable domain (remainder filled in from reference TRBV5-4 and TRBJ2-7): ETGVTQSPTHLIKTRGQQVTLRCSSQSGHNTVSWYQQALGQGPQFIFQYYREEENGRGNFPPRFSGLQFPNYSSELNVNALELDDSALYLCASSYQGSYEQYFGPGTRLTVT.

The V gene is TRBV19, the J gene TRBJ2-3; D gene uncertain. Germline CDR1 is LNHDA and CDR2 is SQIVND (reference sequence). Trimming pared 4 bases from V and 4 bases from J, leaving 9 bases between. This CDR3 spans 13 amino acids. The CDR3 loop is CASSRWTADTQYF. The CDR3 DNA follows: TGTGCCAGTAGTAGATGGACCGCAGATACGCAGTATTTT.

For the CDR3, the DNA is TGTGCCAGCAGCAAAGTTTCCGAATACGAGCAGTACTTC. Its protein is CASSKVSEYEQYF. The chain links TRBV21-1 to TRBJ2-7. TRBV21-1 is annotated as a pseudogene. CDR3 size: 13 residues.

This chain joins TRBV11-3 and TRBJ2-7, with TRBD1 identical over 8 bases. This CDR3 contains 17 residues. V lost 4 bases and J lost 3; bases outside the gene matches: 14. Germline CDR1 SGHNT, CDR2 YENEEA. The CDR3 sequence: CASSSPTTGGSDYEQYF. The CDR3 DNA follows: TGTGCCAGCAGCTCACCGACCACAGGGGGTTCAGACTACGAGCAGTACTTC.

Only one count was recorded for this clone. This rearrangement joins TRBV27 to TRBJ2-1; D is possibly TRBD2 (6 bases). Trimming left V 4 bases short and J 3 bases short, with 10 bases between. Per germline, CDR1 MNHEY and CDR2 SMNVEV (reference sequence). CDR3 length: 14 residues. CDR3 DNA: TGTGCCAGCAGTTCCCAGGGAGGCTACAATGAGCAGTTCTTC. Translating it yields CASSSQGGYNEQFF.

This clone occurred once. The chain recombines TRBV23-1 with TRBJ2-5; D may be TRBD1 or TRBD2 (5 bases each). TRBV23-1 falls under the ORF class, with uncertain function. Trimming left V 10 bases short and J 11 bases short, with 26 bases between. This CDR3 spans 14 amino acids. The CDR3 sequence: CAITPGPRLEEQYF. CDR3 coding DNA: TGCGCCATAACTCCGGGACCGAGATTGGAGGAGCAGTACTTC.

This chain uses TRBV28 with TRBJ2-3; a possible D gene is TRBD2 (6 bases). The CDR3 totals 21 residues. Between the trimmed V and J ends, which lost 5 bases and 0 bases, there was a span of 30 bases. Per the germline V gene, CDR1 is MDHEN and CDR2 is SYDVKM. Written as DNA, the CDR3 is TGTGCCAGCAGTCCGACTACTACGACTAACGGGAGACCCTATAGCACAGATACGCAGTATTTT. This translates into CASSPTTTTNGRPYSTDTQYF. The variable domain in full, completed from reference TRBV28 and TRBJ2-3, reads DVKVTQSSRYLVKRTGEKVFLECVQDMDHENMFWYRQDPGLGLRLIYFSYDVKMKEKGDIPEGYSVSREKKERFSLILESASTNQTSMYLCASSPTTTTNGRPYSTDTQYFGPGTRLTVL.

The chain is built from TRBV30 and TRBJ2-7; D unresolved. V was clipped by 0 bases and J by 6 bases, with 15 bases between them. The CDR3 spans 14 residues. The germline V gene has CDR1 GTSNPN and CDR2 SVGIG (reference sequence). The CDR3 here is CAWSVAADGSEQYF. For the CDR3, the DNA is TGTGCCTGGAGTGTTGCTGCGGATGGCTCCGAGCAGTACTTC.

V is TRBV9 and J is TRBJ2-5; 8 bases align to TRBD1. CDR3 size: 16 residues. Germline loops: CDR1 SGDLS, CDR2 YYNGEE. V dropped 4 bases and J dropped 2; count of bases not matched to a gene: 10. The CDR3 protein is CASSIGDRLIQETQYF. CDR3 DNA: TGTGCCAGCAGCATCGGGGACAGGCTTATTCAAGAGACCCAGTACTTC.

This rearrangement joins TRBV30 to TRBJ1-6; D is ambiguous. The CDR3 has 16 residues. V lost 1 base, J lost 10 bases, and 20 bases lay in between. Germline V lookup: CDR1 GTSNPN, CDR2 SVGIG (reference sequence). CDR3 protein: CAWSGGKPAMGSPLHF. In DNA form, the CDR3 reads TGTGCCTGGAGTGGAGGGAAGCCCGCAATGGGCTCACCCCTCCACTTT.

The rearrangement uses TRBV9 and TRBJ1-2; 8 nucleotides align to TRBD1. Germline V gives CDR1 SGDLS, CDR2 YYNGEE. The CDR3 runs to 16 residues. Unmatched junction bases numbered 13, after V lost 4 bases and J lost 5 bases. The CDR3 loop is CASSPTGQAGFYGYTF. The CDR3 coding sequence is TGTGCCAGCAGCCCGACGGGACAGGCCGGTTTTTATGGCTACACCTTC.

The V call is TRBV6-7, the J call TRBJ2-1; D is possibly TRBD2 (6 bases). TRBV6-7 is known as an ORF, though its function is uncertain. The CDR3 sequence is 14 residues long. V lost 8 bases and J 6 bases, leaving 17 bases between the germline ends. CDR3: CASQKRAGFNEQFF. The CDR3 nucleotides read TGTGCCAGCCAAAAGCGGGCAGGGTTCAATGAGCAGTTCTTC.

This clone was recorded a few times. The V and J genes are TRBV6-5 and TRBJ1-1, with D hard to call. CDR1 is MNHEY and CDR2 is SVGAGI in the germline V gene. V gave up 7 bases and J gave up 5 bases, with 14 bases separating them. The CDR3 contains 13 residues. Written as DNA, the CDR3 is TGTGCCAGCACCCAAGAAGCTCGGACTGAAGCTTTCTTT. This codes for CASTQEARTEAFF.

The chain uses TRBV28 and TRBJ2-7, with 7 bases identical to TRBD2. V lost 3 bases and J lost 1; bases outside the gene matches: 9. Looked up from germline, CDR1 is MDHEN and CDR2 is SYDVKM. CDR3 length: 16 amino acids. The CDR3 protein is CASSFDGGDGSYEQYF. The CDR3 DNA follows: TGTGCCAGCAGTTTTGATGGGGGGGACGGATCCTACGAGCAGTACTTC.

This sequence joins TRBV5-4 and TRBJ1-5; 8 positions agree with TRBD1. There are 14 residues in the CDR3. With V trimmed by 4 bases and J by 5 bases, 5 bases remained unmatched. The germline V gene encodes CDR1 SGHNT and CDR2 YYREEE (reference sequence). The CDR3 spells CASSQDREDQPQHF. The CDR3 DNA reads as TGTGCCAGCAGCCAGGACAGGGAGGATCAGCCCCAGCATTTT. Together with reference TRBV5-4 and TRBJ1-5, the CDR3 gives the full variable domain: ETGVTQSPTHLIKTRGQQVTLRCSSQSGHNTVSWYQQALGQGPQFIFQYYREEENGRGNFPPRFSGLQFPNYSSELNVNALELDDSALYLCASSQDREDQPQHFGDGTRLSIL.

Of note for this clone: At one of its ends the junction is not consistent with the germline gene, which may arise from a read error. The J gene is TRBJ2-1, the V gene TRBV2, with D uncertain. The germline V gene has CDR1 SNHLY and CDR2 FYNNEI. The CDR3 is made up of 14 amino acids. CDR3 nucleotide sequence: TGTGCCAGCAGGGAAGATCTCTCCTACAATGAGCAGTTCTTC. It is translated as CASREDLSYNEQFF.

V and J are TRBV5-6 and TRBJ2-5; D is undetermined. The end of the DNA is better explained by TRBJ2-7, so the J call may be wrong. The CDR3 consists of 12 residues. Per germline, CDR1 SGHDT and CDR2 YYEEEE. The CDR3, as DNA: TGTGCCAGCAGCAACGGCTACGACGAGCAGTACTTC. Residues: CASSNGYDEQYF.

The chain carries TRBV27 and TRBJ1-2; TRBD1 agrees at 8 bases. CDR1 and CDR2 (germline): MNHEY, SMNVEV (reference sequence). This CDR3 comprises 13 residues. V shed 3 bases and J 7 bases; nucleotides not matched to a gene: 4. CDR3 loop: CASSFDRGRGYTF. The CDR3 DNA reads as TGTGCCAGCAGTTTCGACAGGGGACGTGGCTACACCTTC.

In this sample, this clone turned up a few times. The chain links TRBV7-8 to TRBJ2-7; 7 bases align to TRBD2. Trimming at V came to 5 bases and at J to 4 bases, leaving 8 bases not matched to a gene. Germline CDR1 SGHVS, CDR2 FQNEAQ. The CDR3 is 14 residues long. CDR3 in amino acids: CASSESGIQYEQYF. CDR3 nucleotides: TGTGCCAGCAGCGAAAGCGGGATTCAGTACGAGCAGTACTTC.

The V gene is TRBV25-1, the J gene TRBJ2-5; 13 bases fit TRBD2. The CDR3 sequence is 15 residues long. CDR1 and CDR2 from the germline V gene are MGHDK and SYGVNS. V lost 2 bases to trimming and J lost 3 bases; unmatched junction nucleotides: 0. The CDR3 is CASSEGLAGEETQYF. The CDR3, as DNA: TGTGCCAGCAGTGAAGGACTAGCGGGAGAAGAGACCCAGTACTTC.

V gene TRBV5-5 combines with J gene TRBJ2-1, with unresolved D. This CDR3 region has 12 residues. V lost 3 bases and J 5 bases, leaving 6 bases between the germline ends. Germline assignment: CDR1 SGHKS and CDR2 YYEKEE (reference sequence). CDR3 region: CASSYWNNEQFF. CDR3 DNA sequence: TGTGCCAGCAGCTACTGGAACAATGAGCAGTTCTTC.

The V gene is TRBV28, the J gene TRBJ2-1, with TRBD2 identical over 11 bases. V dropped 4 bases and J dropped 7; count of bases not matched to a gene: 12. The CDR3 is 17 residues long. CDR1 is MDHEN and CDR2 is SYDVKM in the germline V gene. The CDR3 DNA reads as TGTGCCAGCAGTTGGGCTAGCGGGAGGACCCCACGGAATGAGCAGTTCTTC. Amino acids: CASSWASGRTPRNEQFF.

The chain links TRBV27 to TRBJ2-1; D possibly corresponds to TRBD2 (5 bases). V was trimmed by 1 base and J by 2 bases, leaving 15 bases between them. The CDR3 length is 17 residues. The V gene's germline CDR1 is MNHEY and CDR2 SMNVEV (reference sequence). In DNA form, the CDR3 reads TGTGCCAGCAGTTTATATAAGGGAGCGGATGCCTACAATGAGCAGTTCTTC. As protein: CASSLYKGADAYNEQFF.

The table lists this clone with a count of one. CDR3 loop: CATATADYGYTF. CDR3 nucleotides: TGTGCCACCGCGACAGCAGACTATGGCTACACCTTC. The chain links TRBV6-5 to TRBJ1-2; TRBD1 might be the D (5 bases). The CDR3 runs to 12 residues. Between the trimmed V and J ends, which lost 10 bases and 3 bases, there was a span of 12 bases. Germline V gene data show CDR1 as MNHEY and CDR2 as SVGAGI.

The rearrangement uses TRBV2 and TRBJ2-1; TRBD1 is a possible D gene (5 bases). V shed 1 base and J shed 7 bases, with 14 bases lying between them. The CDR3 spans 15 residues. Germline CDR1 reads SNHLY; CDR2 reads FYNNEI. The CDR3, as DNA: TGTGCCAGCAGTGAAGGGGGTCAGGGCTCGAATGAGCAGTTCTTC. Its translation is CASSEGGQGSNEQFF.

J is TRBJ2-1 and V is TRBV4-1; 13 bases map to TRBD2. This CDR3 is built from 17 residues. After removal of 4 bases from V and 0 bases from J, the junction contained 3 bases not matched to a gene. Germline CDR1 and CDR2: MGHRA and YSYEKL. The CDR3 sequence is CASSPRTSGGSYNEQFF. The CDR3 region has the DNA TGCGCCAGCAGCCCCCGGACTAGCGGGGGCTCCTACAATGAGCAGTTCTTC.

This clone was seen only once. The chain combines TRBV7-9 with TRBJ2-1; 9 nucleotides align to TRBD2. Germline V gives CDR1 SEHNR, CDR2 FQNEAQ (reference sequence). The CDR3 is 16 amino acids. The J segment lost 6 bases and the V segment lost 0 bases, leaving 6 bases of the junction unmatched. The CDR3 DNA reads as TGTGCCAGCAGCTTAGCCGGCGGGAGGGCCTCCAATGAGCAGTTCTTC. It is translated as CASSLAGGRASNEQFF.